The source of this TCR beta chain is a study of early T cells in non-severe SARS-CoV-2 infection. In the study overall: From unsorted whole blood, bulk RNA was sequenced, and the chains remained unpaired.

The study's findings and limits: The VDJdb matching leaned toward anti-spike CD8 responses and overlooked private and CD4 specificities.

Trimming took off 8 bases at V and 4 bases at J, with 16 bases between the two ends. Germline CDR1 and CDR2: MDHEN and SYDVKM. CDR3 length equals 14 residues. This clonotype was picked up many times. The antigen is unknown. Researchers tagged individual cDNA molecules with unique molecular identifiers. From the 5' RACE reads, TCRdb called clonotypes with MiXCR, one entry per CDR3 protein. The sample records about 60,000 distinct CDR3 sequences, more than 8.5% being singletons. This chain links TRBV28 with TRBJ2-3; D is possibly TRBD2 (6 bases). Sequencing used whole blood. The receptor comes from an adult who was a healthcare worker with PCR-confirmed SARS-CoV-2 infection or an uninfected control (not recorded which). The CDR3 region has the DNA TGTGCCAGCGGGTCGGAGGGAGGCGCAGATACGCAGTATTTT. Amino acid sequence: CASGSEGGADTQYF.